What follows are 25 T cell receptor beta chains derived from one specimen sequenced in a study of tumor-infiltrating lymphocytes in primary liver carcinoma. From 20-30 mg of unsorted bulk tissue, DNA and RNA were co-extracted together. From around 520 ng of total RNA, TCR beta-specific cDNA was reverse-transcribed using a constant-region primer. Each TCR beta library was derived from three nested multiplex PCR rounds that employed slightly modified ARM-PCR. PCR rounds one and two used TRBV1-TRBV30 forward primers with a C-beta reverse primer for roughly 9 cycles each. TCRdb called the multiplex PCR reads again in MiXCR, with one record for every CDR3 protein. The repertoire holds roughly 57,000 distinct CDR3 sequences, with 70% to 85% as singletons. Sequencing used liver tumor tissue from sampling region 2. Specified subset: tumor region T2, inferior pole. The source of these receptors is a man aged 35-49 years with primary liver carcinoma and hepatitis B virus infection.

V is TRBV11-2 and J is TRBJ2-5, with TRBD2 matching 7 bases. This CDR3 has 16 residues. V was clipped by 1 base and J by 1 base; unmatched bases: 6. In germline, CDR1 is SGHAT, CDR2 FQNNGV. CDR3 DNA sequence: TGTGCCAGCAGCTTAGGTCTAGCGGAGATCCAAGAGACCCAGTACTTC. Residues: CASSLGLAEIQETQYF.

Notes on this clonotype: A junction boundary mismatches the germline segment, possibly from a read error. The chain employs TRBV6-6 and TRBJ2-2; D is unresolved. Germline V gene lookup returns CDR1 MNHNY and CDR2 SVGAGI (reference sequence). The length of the CDR3 is 13 residues. In DNA form, the CDR3 reads TGTGCCAGCAGCGCAACGAAAACCGGGGAGCTGTTTTTT. Translated: CASSATKTGELFF.

This clonotype was detected many times. The rearrangement joins TRBV6-1 to TRBJ1-5, with D unclear. CDR1 is MNHNS, CDR2 SASEGT, per germline. Trimming pared 3 bases from V and 4 bases from J, leaving 10 bases between. This CDR3 region has 14 residues. CDR3 sequence: CASSDRIPNQPQHF. CDR3 DNA sequence: TGTGCCAGCAGTGATCGGATACCTAATCAGCCCCAGCATTTT.

Concerning this clonotype itself: Since no conserved phenylalanine or tryptophan closes the CDR3, a read error is the likely cause. J is TRBJ2-5 and V is TRBV11-2, with D perhaps TRBD2 (6 bases). The V gene lost 9 bases and the J gene lost 5 bases, with 25 bases spanning the gap. This CDR3 region has 16 residues. CDR1 SGHAT and CDR2 FQNNGV come from the germline V gene. The CDR3 DNA reads TGTGCCAGTAGCCAAACTCCTGGTGGGGGGAATGAGACCCAGTACATC. This sequence encodes CASSQTPGGGNETQYI.

Concerning this clonotype itself: This CDR3 is missing its conserved last phenylalanine or tryptophan, likely due to a read error. The chain couples TRBV11-2 to TRBJ1-3; weak D call: TRBD1 (5 bases). V shed 3 bases and J shed 6 bases, with 15 bases lying between them. There are 15 residues in the CDR3. Germline CDR1 reads SGHAT; CDR2 reads FQNNGV. In DNA form, the CDR3 reads TGTGCCAGCAGCTTTTTTGAAGGGGCTGAAAACACCATATATTCT. Translated: CASSFFEGAENTIYS.

Details on this clonotype: This is likely a read error, given that the CDR3 carries no conserved phenylalanine or tryptophan at its end. The gene calls are TRBV5-4 and TRBJ2-3; D call uncertain. The germline V gene has CDR1 SGHNT and CDR2 YYREEE (reference sequence). The V gene lost 0 bases and the J gene lost 8 bases, with 10 bases spanning the gap. CDR3 length: 13 amino acids. The CDR3 DNA reads as TGTGCCAGCAGCTTGGAAAGTTTCGTTACGCAGTATTCT. It yields the protein CASSLESFVTQYS.

A note on this clonotype: The CDR3 carries no conserved terminal phenylalanine or tryptophan, so it likely arises from a read error. This chain links TRBV4-1 with TRBJ2-7; 10 bases are a match to TRBD1. Germline V lookup: CDR1 MGHRA, CDR2 YSYEKL. The CDR3 is 15 residues long. The CDR3 DNA reads as TGCGCCAGTAGCCCTTCCCGGGACAGGGGCTACGAGCAGTACTTA. It yields the protein CASSPSRDRGYEQYL.

As to this clonotype: Sequence at one end of the junction differs from germline and may be a read error. CDR3 nucleotide sequence: TGTGCCAGCAGTCCCCGAGAGGCTGGGGCCAATGTCCTGGCTTTC. Translation gives CASSPREAGANVLAF. The V call is TRBV6-1, the J call TRBJ2-6, with a possible D match to TRBD1 (5 bases). This CDR3 region has 15 residues. Germline V gene lookup returns CDR1 MNHNS and CDR2 SASEGT.

This clonotype was found once. This may be a read error: a much more frequent sequence differs by one nucleotide. This rearrangement joins TRBV29-1 to TRBJ1-2; 9 bases are a match to TRBD1. From germline, CDR1 is SQVTM and CDR2 ANQGSEA. The junction had 15 bases not matched to a gene; V was cut back by 6 bases and J by 7 bases. CDR3 length: 15 residues. CDR3 nucleotides: TGCAGCGTGGCCCCCCGCCTACAGGGGGCTTGTGGCTACACCTTC. Its protein is CSVAPRLQGACGYTF.

As regards this clonotype: At one boundary the junction diverges from the germline segment, which might be a read error. V is TRBV6-5 and J is TRBJ2-7; 10 bases agree with TRBD1. Germline values: CDR1 MNHEY, CDR2 SVGAGI. The CDR3 is 15 residues long. The CDR3 is CTSTVDRGLNYEQYF. The CDR3 nucleotides read TGTACCAGCACCGTTGACAGGGGGCTCAACTACGAGCAGTATTTC.

With respect to this clonotype: The missing conserved phenylalanine or tryptophan at the end of this CDR3 makes a read error likely. J is TRBJ2-7 and V is TRBV6-2 or TRBV6-3; no firm D call. The CDR3 runs to 14 residues. CDR1 MNHEY and CDR2 SVGEGT come from the germline V gene. Trimming left V 1 base short and J 7 bases short, with 14 bases between. The CDR3: CASSYLKVFGEQYS. For the CDR3, the DNA is TGTGCCAGCAGTTACTTGAAGGTGTTCGGGGAGCAGTACTCC.

On this clonotype itself: Germline is not matched at one junction end, which may reflect a read error. The rearrangement joins TRBV14 to TRBJ2-1; 8 nucleotides match TRBD1. Germline V gene lookup returns CDR1 SGHDN and CDR2 FVKESK. This CDR3 has 15 residues. As DNA, the CDR3 is TGTGCCAGCAGCCACAGGGGGCGGTTTAACAATGAGCAGCTCTTC. This translates into CASSHRGRFNNEQLF.

This clonotype was observed at least ten times. The genes are TRBV5-4 and TRBJ2-5; D remains unclear. Trimming pared 3 bases from V and 5 bases from J, leaving 8 bases between. The CDR3 contains 12 residues. The germline gives CDR1 SGHNT, CDR2 YYREEE (reference sequence). CDR3 amino acids: CASSSAMETQYF. The DNA of the CDR3 is TGTGCCAGCAGCTCCGCTATGGAGACCCAGTACTTC.

This clonotype occurred a few times. A much larger clone lies one base from this, so it may be a read error. The rearrangement joins TRBV29-1 to TRBJ2-2, with D perhaps given as TRBD1 or TRBD2 (5 bases each). V lost 6 bases and J 7 bases, leaving 18 bases between the germline ends. The CDR3 spans 14 residues. Germline assignment: CDR1 SQVTM and CDR2 ANQGSEA. The CDR3: CSVLGPGPIGELFF. CDR3 coding DNA: TGCAGCGTCCTCGGTCCGGGACCCATCGGGGAGCTGTTTTTT.

This clonotype was seen many times. The rearrangement uses TRBV29-1 and TRBJ1-1, with a possible D match to TRBD1 (5 bases). The V and J ends lost 3 bases and 11 bases respectively, with 16 bases between them. This CDR3 has 12 amino acids. Germline assignment: CDR1 SQVTM and CDR2 ANQGSEA. CDR3: CSVDGGPREAFF. The CDR3 region has the DNA TGCAGCGTTGACGGGGGTCCCAGGGAGGCTTTCTTT.

Comment on this clonotype: Without the conserved terminal phenylalanine or tryptophan, this CDR3 likely stems from a read error. The DNA is left out, because the CDR3 cannot be placed on it with certainty; the CDR3 is given as TCRdb lists it. The chain couples TRBV29-1 to TRBJ2-1; no DNA check was done on the table's D call, TRBD1. The CDR3 is 12 residues long, ends included. Germline CDR1 is SQVTM and CDR2 is ANQGSEA. This chain's CDR3 is CSAHPGGNEQFL.

Remarks on this clonotype: Germline and junction disagree at one end, which may indicate a read error. This sequence joins TRBV11-2 and TRBJ1-2, with 7 bases matching TRBD1. Per the germline V gene, CDR1 is SGHAT and CDR2 is FQNNGV. CDR3 length: 15 residues. The CDR3 DNA sequence: TGTGCCAACAGCTTCTCAATCACAGGGGAAGGAGGCTACACCTTC. This translates into CANSFSITGEGGYTF.

In this sample, this clonotype turned up many times. This chain connects TRBV12-3 or TRBV12-4 to TRBJ2-1; D may match TRBD1 or TRBD2 (5 bases each). The germline V and J ends were trimmed by 3 bases and 8 bases, with 14 bases remaining between them. The CDR3 loop spans 14 amino acids. CDR3 in DNA: TGTGCCAGCAGTTTGGGGACGGCAATATATGAGCAGTTCTTC. Protein sequence: CASSLGTAIYEQFF.

Notes on this clonotype: Being one base from a much bigger clone, this may be a read error. The CDR3 sequence: CASSPTRKGYEQCF. CDR3 DNA: TGTGCCAGCAGTCCGACACGAAAAGGGTACGAGCAGTGCTTC. The rearrangement uses TRBV6-1 and TRBJ2-7; D unclear. In germline, CDR1 is MNHNS, CDR2 SASEGT. This CDR3 region has 14 residues.

Concerning this clonotype itself: Since the CDR3 does not end with the conserved phenylalanine or tryptophan, this likely comes from a read error. The CDR3 DNA reads as TGTCCCAGCAGGAGGAGATTAAACACCGGGGAGCTGTTTATT. This codes for CPSRRRLNTGELFI. This chain connects TRBV6-5 to TRBJ2-2; D possibly corresponds to TRBD2 (5 bases). The CDR3 is made up of 14 amino acids. The germline CDR1 and CDR2 sequences are MNHEY and SVGAGI.

The genes are TRBV12-3 or TRBV12-4 and TRBJ2-7, with D unresolved. CDR3 length equals 12 residues. V shed 4 bases and J shed 0 bases, with 4 bases lying between them. CDR3 sequence reads: CASSWHSYEQYF. CDR3 in DNA: TGTGCCAGCAGTTGGCACTCCTACGAGCAGTACTTC.

Of note for this clonotype: Here the CDR3 omits its conserved ending phenylalanine or tryptophan, so a read error is the likely source. The DNA is left out, because the CDR3 cannot be placed on it with certainty; the CDR3 is given as TCRdb lists it. This chain's CDR3 is CASSQGVRNCGYTI. V usage is TRBV4-1 and J usage is TRBJ1-2; the table assigns TRBD1, which was not confirmed against the DNA. The CDR3 has 14 amino acids, counting both end residues. Per the germline V gene, CDR1 is MGHRA and CDR2 is YSYEKL.

A few counts support this clonotype. This chain connects TRBV6-1 to TRBJ2-7, with 8 bases lining up with TRBD2. Trimming cost V 5 bases and J 12 bases; bases outside gene matches: 12. CDR1 MNHNS and CDR2 SASEGT come from the germline V gene. This CDR3 is 13 amino acids long. CDR3 in amino acids: CASSPTGGVKRYF. CDR3 nucleotides: TGTGCCAGCAGTCCTACCGGGGGGGTCAAGCGGTACTTC.

A remark on this clonotype: The junction departs from germline at one end; a sequencing error may be responsible. J is TRBJ2-7 and V is TRBV4-3; 7 bases fit TRBD2. Germline CDR1 reads LGHNA; CDR2 reads YSLEER. The CDR3 extends over 15 amino acids. The DNA of the CDR3 is TGCGCCAGCGGCCAAGAGGAGGGAGGGAATTACGAGCAGTACTTC. As protein: CASGQEEGGNYEQYF.

The chain recombines TRBV6-5 with TRBJ2-1, with D uncertain. Germline V gives CDR1 MNHEY, CDR2 SVGAGI. The CDR3 extends over 17 amino acids. Trimming stripped 0 bases from V and 0 bases from J, with 12 bases between. The CDR3 DNA reads TGTGCCAGCAGTTACTCGACAAACCCCAGCTCCTACAATGAGCAGTTCTTC. Protein: CASSYSTNPSSYNEQFF.